The clone carrying this T cell receptor beta chain was detected only a few times. Its antigen is unknown. The sample is drawn from a study of T cells after yellow fever vaccination. Study-wide results and caveats: Abundant clonotypes from the bulk population could contaminate FACS-sorted repertoires. Post-booster repertoires again held most primary-vaccination clones (about 96% CD4, around 90% CD8).

The 5'RACE template-switching step produced TCR cDNA and added a universal primer site and UMIs. MiXCR was run by TCRdb on the 5' RACE reads, yielding one entry per CDR3 protein. This table has some 320,000 distinct CDR3 sequences, roughly 10% appearing once. The germline V gene encodes CDR1 LGHDT and CDR2 YNNKEL (reference sequence). With V trimmed by 3 bases and J by 10 bases, 10 bases remained unmatched. This CDR3 contains 17 residues. This sequence originates from a man younger than 35 who received the YFV17D yellow fever vaccine. The starting material was CD4+ T cells sorted from PBMCs, obtained 45 days after the yellow fever booster vaccination. The chain carries TRBV3-1 and TRBJ1-6; the match to TRBD1 covers 12 bases. The CDR3 protein is CASSHQEGGTGGSPLHF. As DNA, the CDR3 is TGTGCCAGCAGCCATCAAGAGGGGGGGACAGGGGGCTCACCCCTCCACTTT.